This T cell receptor (beta chain) was documented in a study of Ad26.COV2.S vaccination and SARS-CoV-2 variants. Looking at the study overall: The Ad26.COV2.S arm of the COV1001 trial was where the donor was placed.

Sequencing was performed with immunoSEQ multiplex PCR; in TCRdb, only in-frame clones are kept and a portion is missing. The sample has around 350,000 clones, roughly 85% seen once; the top ten hold 3% to 4%. As concerns this clone: Its antigen is still unknown.

Germline CDR1 reads KGHDR; CDR2 reads SFDVKD. The CDR3 is made up of 13 amino acids. The ends lost 4 bases at V and 11 bases at J; junction bases unmatched: 6. Treatment: over 15 received Ad26.COV2.S at low or high dose, single or two shots; several received placebo; per-sample allocation not given. Samples came from day 63 after the first vaccine or placebo injection. An adult aged 18-55 years in Boston served as the donor. General study findings and limits: Vaccine and placebo groups showed comparable non-spike TCR breadth.

The V and J genes are TRBV24-1 and TRBJ2-2; TRBD2 aligns across 7 bases. This specimen consisted of peripheral blood, obtained in a trial of Ad26.COV2.S vaccine versus placebo. This sequence originates from a person between 18 and 59 years old who received the Ad26.COV2.S COVID-19 vaccine or a placebo. The CDR3 DNA is TGTGCCACCAGTGAGGCGGGAGTTCAAGAGCTGTTTTTT. This gives the protein CATSEAGVQELFF.